Listed below are T cell receptor beta chains from one sample, sequenced in a study of cytomegalovirus exposure and HLA in healthy donors. Produced via immunoSEQ multiplex PCR; TCRdb's table is partial and in-frame only. Of approximately 170,000 clones in the sample, around 77% were seen once. Sequencing input: PBMCs. These receptors were collected from a woman in her forties in good health and CMV-seronegative. Each CDR3 is given with its conserved first and last residue. Fields, in order: V gene, clone size, D gene, CDR3 length, J gene, CDR3 DNA, CDR3 protein. D genes are given only for firm matches. Size is stated for part of the rows, as once, few or many counts, or as a class when the clone is expanded.

TRBV19,once,.,14,TRBJ1-2,TGTGCCAGTAGTAGGGCAGGGCAGGGCTATGGCTACACCTTC,CASSRAGQGYGYTF
TRBV19,.,.,13,TRBJ2-2,TGTGCCAGTTCACTTCTAAACACCGGGGAGCTGTTTTTT,CASSLLNTGELFF
TRBV7-2,few,.,13,TRBJ1-1,TGTGCCAGCAGCCCGCACTCAGGAACTGAAGCTTTCTTT,CASSPHSGTEAFF
TRBV6-6,.,.,13,TRBJ2-3,TGTGCCAGCACTGGAGCGGGCACAGATACGCAGTATTTT,CASTGAGTDTQYF
TRBV27,.,.,15,TRBJ2-3,TGTGCCAGCAGTTTAACGGTGGCAGGGGGGGATACGCAGTATTTT,CASSLTVAGGDTQYF
TRBV9,.,TRBD1,16,TRBJ2-1,TGTGCCAGCAGCGCCGACAGGGGCTCGTTCTACAATGAGCAGTTCTTC,CASSADRGSFYNEQFF
TRBV7-3,.,TRBD1,13,TRBJ2-3,TGTGCCAGCAGCTTCAAGGGGGCGGATACGCAGTATTTT,CASSFKGADTQYF
TRBV10-2,.,TRBD1,18,TRBJ1-1,TGCGCCAGCAGTGAGCTGGGACAGGGGAACACTTGGGGGACTGAAGCTTTCTTT,CASSELGQGNTWGTEAFF
TRBV5-1,.,.,14,TRBJ1-5,TGCGCCAGCAGCTTGGAGGGAGGCAATCAGCCCCAGCATTTT,CASSLEGGNQPQHF
TRBV27,.,TRBD1,14,TRBJ1-4,TGTGCCAGCAGTGCCGGGACAGGGTATGAAAAACTGTTTTTT,CASSAGTGYEKLFF
TRBV2,.,TRBD2,14,TRBJ2-5,TGTGCCAGCAGACCAACTAGCGGACAAGAGACCCAGTACTTC,CASRPTSGQETQYF
TRBV7-9,.,.,14,TRBJ1-3,TGTGCCAGCAGCCCCCGGGGGGTTTTGGACACCATATATTTT,CASSPRGVLDTIYF
TRBV7-8,.,TRBD2,16,TRBJ2-3,TGTGCCAGCAGCTCCCGTGGACTAGAATCTCCCCATACGCAGTATTTT,CASSSRGLESPHTQYF
TRBV28,.,TRBD1,15,TRBJ1-5,TGTGCCAGCAGTAATCCACAGGGGCTCAATCAGCCCCAGCATTTT,CASSNPQGLNQPQHF
TRBV7-9,.,.,15,TRBJ2-5,TGTGCCAGCAGCTTAAACGGGAATTACCAAGAGACCCAGTACTTC,CASSLNGNYQETQYF
TRBV15,few,.,13,TRBJ2-1,TGTGCCACCAGCCTCGGACAGATCAATGAGCAGTTCTTC,CATSLGQINEQFF
TRBV5-4,.,.,16,TRBJ1-3,TGTGCCAGCAGCTTTTCGGGCGCGGGCTCTGGAAACACCATATATTTT,CASSFSGAGSGNTIYF
TRBV28,.,TRBD2,14,TRBJ2-3,TGTGCCACAAAACCAGCGGGAGCGGCAGATACGCAGTATTTT,CATKPAGAADTQYF
TRBV14,.,.,15,TRBJ2-1,TGTGCCAGCAGCCGGAGAGCGGGCTCCTACAATGAGCAGTTCTTC,CASSRRAGSYNEQFF
TRBV2,.,.,15,TRBJ2-2,TGTGCCAGCAGTGAAGTTGGACTCCTCACCGGGGAGCTGTTTTTT,CASSEVGLLTGELFF
TRBV6-1,.,TRBD2,15,TRBJ2-1,TGTGCCAGCAGTGAAGGGTCTAGCGGATACAATGAGCAGTTCTTC,CASSEGSSGYNEQFF
TRBV10-3,.,TRBD1,17,TRBJ1-2,TGTGCCATCAGTGATCGGGACAGGGGGTCGACCAACTATGGCTACACCTTC,CAISDRDRGSTNYGYTF
TRBV6-5,.,.,15,TRBJ1-4,TGTGCCAGCAGCAAGGGGGACGGATGGGGTGAAAAACTGTTTTTT,CASSKGDGWGEKLFF
TRBV6-6,.,.,16,TRBJ2-7,TGTGCCAGCAGTTACGAGTCGTCCAGGGGCTGGTACGAGCAGTACTTC,CASSYESSRGWYEQYF
TRBV30,once,TRBD2,15,TRBJ2-7,TGTGCCTGGAGTCCCTATCATGGCGGGAGGGCCGAGCAGTACTTC,CAWSPYHGGRAEQYF
TRBV11-3,.,TRBD2,18,TRBJ2-1,TGTGCCAGCAGCTTAGGGGATATACTAGCGGTCCGCTACAATGAGCAGTTCTTC,CASSLGDILAVRYNEQFF
TRBV7-9,.,.,15,TRBJ2-5,TGTGCCAGCAGCGCTCTCCGGGGGACGGAGATGACCCAGTACTTC,CASSALRGTEMTQYF
TRBV20-1,.,.,11,TRBJ2-7,TGCAGTGCTAGGAGCAGGTACGAGCAGTACTTC,CSARSRYEQYF
TRBV5-4,.,.,15,TRBJ2-2,TGTGCCAGCAGTTTCGGGCGGGGAATAACCGGGGAGCTGTTTTTT,CASSFGRGITGELFF
TRBV2,.,.,17,TRBJ2-4,TGTGCCAGCAGCCTAAAAAGCGGAACTCTAGCCAAAAACATTCAGTACTTC,CASSLKSGTLAKNIQYF
TRBV5-1,.,.,15,TRBJ1-4,TGCGCCAGCAGCTTGGTCGGGACACTGGGGGAAAAACTGTTTTTT,CASSLVGTLGEKLFF
TRBV7-2,.,TRBD2,16,TRBJ2-1,TGTGCCAGCAGCCGGGAGGTGGCGGGAGCGAGCTATGAGCAGTTCTTC,CASSREVAGASYEQFF
TRBV5-4,.,.,17,TRBJ2-2,TGTGCCAGCAGCCCTAACGGCGGCACCTCCGGCACCGGGGAGCTGTTTTTT,CASSPNGGTSGTGELFF
TRBV9,.,TRBD1,11,TRBJ1-1,TGTGCCAGCAGCGGAAACAGGGGGCGAATCTTT,CASSGNRGRIF
TRBV19,.,TRBD2,16,TRBJ2-1,TGTGCCAGTAGTATACTCCAAGCGGGAGGGCACGGTGAGCAGTTCTTC,CASSILQAGGHGEQFF
TRBV25-1,.,.,12,TRBJ2-2,TGTGCCAGCAGTGAATTCGGCGGGGAGCTGTTTTTT,CASSEFGGELFF
TRBV5-1,.,.,16,TRBJ2-7,TGCGCCAGCAGCCCTACCCAGGGGACGTTCTCCTACGAGCAGTACTTC,CASSPTQGTFSYEQYF
TRBV5-5,few,.,11,TRBJ2-7,TGTGCCAGCAGCTCTACCTACGAGCAGTACTTC,CASSSTYEQYF
TRBV5-1,.,TRBD1,14,TRBJ1-4,TGCGCCAGCAGCTCCGAACCCCGGGACAGGGAACTGTTTTTT,CASSSEPRDRELFF
TRBV9,once,.,15,TRBJ2-7,TGTGCCAGCAGCGTGGGTCAGGGGCGAAATTACGAGCAGTACTTC,CASSVGQGRNYEQYF
TRBV6-5,.,.,13,TRBJ2-7,TGTGCCAGTAAAGATAGCGGAAACTACGAGCAGTACTTC,CASKDSGNYEQYF
TRBV19,.,.,14,TRBJ1-1,TGTGCCAGTAGTCCTCGGAGTTTTGCAGCTGAAGCTTTCTTT,CASSPRSFAAEAFF